The 28 T cell receptor beta chains reported below all come from one sample, sequenced in a study of blood T cell repertoires in COVID-19. Method: immunoSEQ multiplex PCR; TCRdb's copy keeps in-frame clones and lacks some. In the table there are tens of thousands of clones, more than 75% of which are singletons. The sequenced sample was peripheral blood. The origin of the receptors is a woman older than 75 with acute or convalescent COVID-19.

The chain links TRBV7-6 to TRBJ2-5; 10 bases map to TRBD2. V lost 1 base and J lost 1; bases outside the gene matches: 3. The CDR3 length is 16 residues. Per the germline V gene, CDR1 is SGHVS and CDR2 is FNYEAQ. The CDR3 region has the DNA TGTGCCAGCAGCTTAGGGTCTAGCGGGGGCCAAGAGACCCAGTACTTC. Translating it yields CASSLGSSGGQETQYF.

This clone was detected once. V usage is TRBV5-1 and J usage is TRBJ2-3; TRBD2 aligns across 13 bases. CDR3 length: 16 residues. After removal of 4 bases from V and 2 bases from J, the junction contained 4 bases not matched to a gene. Germline V lookup: CDR1 SGHRS, CDR2 YFSETQ. The CDR3 nucleotides are TGCGCCAGCAGCGGGGGACTAGCGGGAACCACAGATACGCAGTATTTT. Translated, it gives CASSGGLAGTTDTQYF.

The chain couples TRBV27 to TRBJ2-1; 14 nucleotides match TRBD2. The CDR3 totals 18 residues. Germline CDR1 MNHEY, CDR2 SMNVEV (reference sequence). The V segment lost 4 bases and the J segment 5 bases; nucleotides outside the gene matches: 10. CDR3 in amino acids: CASSSFAPGLAGDNEQFF. The CDR3 DNA sequence: TGTGCCAGCAGTTCGTTCGCGCCGGGACTAGCGGGGGACAATGAGCAGTTCTTC.

The rearrangement joins TRBV12-3 or TRBV12-4 to TRBJ1-2, with D unresolved. This CDR3 has 12 residues. V was pared by 6 bases and J by 4 bases, with 9 bases between. In DNA form, the CDR3 reads TGTGCCAGCAGGCCTGACATCTATGGCTACACCTTC. Amino acid sequence: CASRPDIYGYTF.

V usage is TRBV28 and J usage is TRBJ2-1; 9 bases match TRBD2. The CDR3 length is 16 residues. V shed 2 bases, J shed 6 bases, and the junction held 8 bases outside the gene matches. Germline lookup yields CDR1 MDHEN and CDR2 SYDVKM. The CDR3 nucleotides read TGTGCCAGCAGTTTAATAGGGCTAGCGGGAACCAATGAGCAGTTCTTC. Its translation: CASSLIGLAGTNEQFF. Complete variable domain (other parts from reference TRBV28 and TRBJ2-1): DVKVTQSSRYLVKRTGEKVFLECVQDMDHENMFWYRQDPGLGLRLIYFSYDVKMKEKGDIPEGYSVSREKKERFSLILESASTNQTSMYLCASSLIGLAGTNEQFFGPGTRLTVL.

J is TRBJ1-2 and V is TRBV27, with a weak D call TRBD1 (5 bases). This CDR3 comprises 15 residues. Germline V gives CDR1 MNHEY, CDR2 SMNVEV (reference sequence). Trimming removed 0 bases from V and 4 bases from J, with 12 bases in between. The CDR3 coding sequence is TGTGCCAGCAGTTTATCGGCCAGGGTGAGCTATGGCTACACCTTC. Amino acids: CASSLSARVSYGYTF.

The CDR3 here is CASSRRTAEAYNEQFF. CDR3 nucleotides: TGTGCCAGCAGCCGAAGGACAGCCGAGGCCTACAATGAGCAGTTCTTC. The chain is built from TRBV7-9 and TRBJ2-1; TRBD1 is a possible D gene (6 bases). Per the germline V gene, CDR1 is SEHNR and CDR2 is FQNEAQ (reference sequence). CDR3 length: 16 residues. Trimming left V 5 bases short and J 2 bases short, with 16 bases between.

The chain employs TRBV9 and TRBJ2-2; D perhaps matches TRBD2 (6 bases). Germline loops: CDR1 SGDLS, CDR2 YYNGEE. V gave up 0 bases and J gave up 4 bases, with 13 bases separating them. The CDR3 runs 16 residues. CDR3: CASSVAGGSTTGELFF. The CDR3 DNA sequence: TGTGCCAGCAGCGTAGCTGGGGGGTCCACCACCGGGGAGCTGTTTTTT.

This sequence joins TRBV14 and TRBJ2-3; TRBD2 is a possible D gene (6 bases). Germline V gene data show CDR1 as SGHDN and CDR2 as FVKESK. This CDR3 contains 15 residues. V was pared by 3 bases and J by 0 bases, with 10 bases between. Written as DNA, the CDR3 is TGTGCCAGCAGCCAGGTCGGGACTAGCACAGATACGCAGTATTTT. The encoded protein is CASSQVGTSTDTQYF.

The chain uses TRBV3-1 (or the pseudogene TRBV3-2) and TRBJ1-4; 8 bases map to TRBD1. CDR1 and CDR2 (germline): LGHDT, YNNKEL (reference sequence). The CDR3 extends over 14 amino acids. V dropped 4 bases and J dropped 6; count of bases not matched to a gene: 4. The CDR3 DNA follows: TGTGCCAGCAGCCCGGGACAGGCGTATGAAAAACTGTTTTTT. Its protein product is CASSPGQAYEKLFF.

The chain combines TRBV18 with TRBJ1-1, with D hard to call. Trimming left V 5 bases short and J 1 base short, with 5 bases between. The CDR3 runs 12 residues. Germline CDR1 KGHSH, CDR2 LQKENI. This chain's CDR3 is CASSRENTEAFF. The CDR3 DNA is TGTGCCAGCTCAAGAGAGAACACTGAAGCTTTCTTT.

Only a few counts were recorded for this clone. The chain couples TRBV27 to TRBJ1-5, with D unresolved. CDR3 length equals 16 residues. The germline CDR1 and CDR2 sequences are MNHEY and SMNVEV (reference sequence). V lost 3 bases, J lost 0 bases, and 12 bases lay in between. The CDR3 nucleotides read TGTGCCAGCAGTTTGCACAGCCGGTATAGCAATCAGCCCCAGCATTTT. The encoded protein is CASSLHSRYSNQPQHF.

V is TRBV9 and J is TRBJ1-3; unclear D gene. Germline CDR1 reads SGDLS; CDR2 reads YYNGEE. CDR3 length equals 14 residues. V was pared by 4 bases and J by 0 bases, with 8 bases between. CDR3 sequence: CASSPLVSGNTIYF. DNA of the CDR3: TGTGCCAGCAGCCCTCTCGTCTCTGGAAACACCATATATTTT.

V and J are TRBV5-1 and TRBJ2-3; TRBD2 matches at 9 bases. The CDR3 is 15 amino acids. Per the germline V gene, CDR1 is SGHRS and CDR2 is YFSETQ. V dropped 3 bases and J dropped 1; count of bases not matched to a gene: 3. The CDR3 DNA is TGCGCCAGCAGCTCATTAGCGGGGGGCACAGATACGCAGTATTTT. Translated, it gives CASSSLAGGTDTQYF.

This chain joins TRBV3-1 (or the pseudogene TRBV3-2) and TRBJ2-1; the match to TRBD2 covers 11 bases. The V and J ends lost 2 bases and 6 bases, in that order; junction bases with no gene match: 3. The CDR3 loop spans 15 amino acids. Germline V lookup: CDR1 LGHDT, CDR2 YNNKEL (reference sequence). This CDR3 reads CASSQRGLAGNEQFF. In DNA form, the CDR3 reads TGTGCCAGCAGCCAAAGAGGACTAGCGGGCAATGAGCAGTTCTTC.

The chain is built from TRBV18 and TRBJ1-2; 7 bases are shared with TRBD1. This CDR3 comprises 17 residues. The trim removed 3 bases at V and 7 bases at J, leaving 17 bases unmatched. The V gene's germline CDR1 is KGHSH and CDR2 LQKENI. The CDR3: CASSPPTAAGPGGGYTF. For the CDR3, the DNA is TGTGCCAGCTCACCCCCCACCGCGGCAGGGCCAGGGGGTGGCTACACCTTC.

The chain has TRBV19 and TRBJ1-1, with a tentative D call TRBD1 (5 bases). Deletions cut 2 bases from V and 0 bases from J, with 10 bases between. The length of the CDR3 is 15 residues. Per the germline V gene, CDR1 is LNHDA and CDR2 is SQIVND (reference sequence). Here the CDR3 DNA reads TGTGCCAGTAGTATATACAGGACCATGAACACTGAAGCTTTCTTT. Protein product: CASSIYRTMNTEAFF.

This chain uses TRBV5-6 with TRBJ1-2; 7 bases are shared with TRBD1. CDR1 is SGHDT, CDR2 YYEEEE, per germline. J gave up 2 bases and V 6 bases, and 7 bases lay outside the gene matches. CDR3 length: 14 amino acids. The CDR3 reads CASIPTGPNYGYTF. CDR3 coding DNA: TGTGCCAGCATCCCGACAGGGCCCAACTATGGCTACACCTTC.

The chain uses TRBV6-5 and TRBJ1-6, with D possibly being TRBD1 (6 bases). The CDR3 contains 13 residues. The germline V and J ends were trimmed by 5 bases and 10 bases, with 12 bases remaining between them. Germline V CDR1 and CDR2: MNHEY, SVGAGI. The CDR3 spells CASSRDTRSPLHF. In nucleotides, the CDR3 is TGTGCCAGCAGTCGGGACACAAGGTCACCCCTCCACTTT.

This clone occurred a few times. The V and J genes are TRBV5-1 and TRBJ2-2; weak D call: TRBD2 (6 bases). There are 15 residues in the CDR3. Germline V gives CDR1 SGHRS, CDR2 YFSETQ. V lost 4 bases and J lost 4, with 14 bases in between. Here the CDR3 reads CASSPTSSTTGELFF. For the CDR3, the DNA is TGCGCCAGCAGCCCCACTAGCTCCACCACCGGGGAGCTGTTTTTT.

J is TRBJ1-1 and V is TRBV19; TRBD1 is a possible D gene (6 bases). Trimming removed 2 bases from V and 8 bases from J, with 18 bases in between. Per germline, CDR1 LNHDA and CDR2 SQIVND (reference sequence). The CDR3 contains 15 residues. The CDR3 DNA follows: TGTGCCAGTAGTATACAGGGGATAGGGGCCCAGGAAGCTTTCTTT. It translates to CASSIQGIGAQEAFF.

A few counts support this clone. This chain connects TRBV11-2 to TRBJ2-1; D might be TRBD2 (5 bases). CDR1 SGHAT and CDR2 FQNNGV come from the germline V gene. V was shortened by 6 bases and J by 8 bases, with 8 bases between the two germline ends. The CDR3 runs 11 residues. The CDR3 here is CASSHGDEQFF. Here the CDR3 DNA reads TGTGCCAGCAGTCACGGGGATGAGCAGTTCTTC.

The V and J genes are TRBV5-1 and TRBJ2-1; 9 bases are shared with TRBD2. The CDR3 length is 14 residues. V was pared by 5 bases and J by 2 bases, with 2 bases of the junction left unmatched. Germline assignment: CDR1 SGHRS and CDR2 YFSETQ. CDR3 loop: CASRLAGPYNEQFF. CDR3 DNA: TGCGCCAGCAGGCTAGCGGGACCCTACAATGAGCAGTTCTTC.

Worth noting for this clone: Other nucleotide sequences from this sample produce the same CDR3. The chain links TRBV9 to TRBJ1-4; D is unresolved. This CDR3 has 14 amino acids. The germline V and J ends were trimmed by 2 bases and 2 bases, with 7 bases remaining between them. CDR1 is SGDLS and CDR2 is YYNGEE in the germline V gene. Here the CDR3 DNA reads TGTGCCAGCAGCGTCGGTGGTACTAATGAAAAACTGTTTTTT. Translated: CASSVGGTNEKLFF.

This rearrangement joins TRBV12-3 or TRBV12-4 to TRBJ2-5, with D uncertain. This CDR3 spans 12 amino acids. V lost 5 bases and J lost 7, with 11 bases in between. CDR3 DNA: TGTGCCAGCAGTACACTGACAACGACCCAGTACTTC. Protein product: CASSTLTTTQYF.

The J gene is TRBJ1-2, the V gene TRBV19, with D unresolved. V gave up 6 bases and J gave up 4 bases, with 15 bases separating them. The CDR3 spans 14 residues. Germline assignment: CDR1 LNHDA and CDR2 SQIVND (reference sequence). The CDR3 nucleotides read TGTGCCAGTAGGTCCTCCCGGGGAAGCTATGGCTACACCTTC. This encodes CASRSSRGSYGYTF.

The chain links TRBV28 to TRBJ2-3; 10 bases fit TRBD2. The CDR3 runs 15 residues. Losses at the gene ends were 6 bases for V and 2 bases for J; bases not matched to a gene: 5. CDR1 is MDHEN and CDR2 is SYDVKM in the germline V gene. The CDR3 region has the DNA TGTGCCAGCAGACAGCGGGGGGGTTACACAGATACGCAGTATTTT. Amino acid sequence: CASRQRGGYTDTQYF.

The genes are TRBV10-1 and TRBJ1-1, with 7 bases identical to TRBD1. V gave up 3 bases and J gave up 3 bases; unmatched junction bases: 7. This CDR3 region has 15 residues. Per the germline V gene, CDR1 is WNHNN and CDR2 is SYGVQD (reference sequence). CDR3 sequence: CASSDTGAGYTEAFF. CDR3 sequence (DNA): TGCGCCAGCAGTGATACAGGGGCTGGATACACTGAAGCTTTCTTT.